This is a list of T cell receptor beta chains from one sample in a study of T cells in Graves' hyperthyroidism and ophthalmopathy. A single record per CDR3 protein comes from TCRdb applying MiXCR to the multiplex PCR reads. Of approximately 410,000 distinct CDR3 sequences in the sample, roughly 14% are singletons; the top ten hold about 13%. Sequencing was performed on blood. The receptors here all came from a man younger than 35 with Graves' ophthalmopathy. CDR3s include the opening cysteine and the closing phenylalanine or tryptophan. The D gene is left open where the match is weak. Clone size, where shown, is once, few, many, or a class for clones that have expanded.

V gene	D gene	clone size	J gene	CDR3 protein	CDR3 DNA
TRBV5-8	NA	many	TRBJ2-5	CASSPSLAEGETQYF	TGTGCCAGCAGCCCGTCCTTAGCGGAAGGAGAGACCCAGTACTTC
TRBV24-1	NA	many	TRBJ1-5	CATSVSANQPQHF	TGTGCCACCAGTGTTTCAGCTAATCAGCCCCAGCATTTT
TRBV20-1	NA	many	TRBJ2-7	CSASSDRPYEQYF	TGCAGTGCTAGTTCCGACAGACCCTACGAGCAGTACTTC
TRBV5-5	TRBD1	NA	TRBJ1-2	CASSWAGGMSNGYTF	TGTGCCAGCAGCTGGGCAGGGGGCATGTCGAATGGCTACACCTTC
TRBV20-1	TRBD2	many	TRBJ2-3	CSARVWTSSTDTQYF	TGCAGTGCTAGAGTGTGGACTAGCAGCACAGATACGCAGTATTTT
TRBV20-1	NA	many	TRBJ2-3	CSARGPGGWGTDTQYF	TGCAGTGCTAGGGGCCCGGGGGGCTGGGGCACAGATACGCAGTATTTT
TRBV7-8	TRBD2	NA	TRBJ2-5	CASSKEGLARETQYF	TGTGCCAGCAGCAAAGAGGGACTAGCCAGAGAGACCCAGTACTTC
TRBV12-3/TRBV12-4	TRBD2	many	TRBJ2-3	CASSLNPLTAGGGDTQYF	TGTGCCAGCAGTTTAAACCCCCTTACAGCGGGGGGTGGAGATACGCAGTATTTT
TRBV27	TRBD2	NA	TRBJ2-3	CASSLILAGGVDTQYF	TGTGCCAGCAGTTTAATCCTAGCGGGAGGGGTAGATACGCAGTATTTT
TRBV7-8	NA	many	TRBJ2-1	CASSFRGAVPGEQFF	TGTGCCAGCAGCTTTCGCGGGGCCGTGCCCGGTGAGCAGTTCTTC
TRBV6-1	TRBD1	many	TRBJ2-7	CASSEEDRGPYEQYF	TGTGCCAGCAGTGAAGAGGACAGGGGACCCTACGAGCAGTACTTC
TRBV7-6	NA	many	TRBJ2-2	CASSLAGDGELFF	TGTGCCAGCAGCTTAGCAGGGGACGGGGAGCTGTTTTTT
TRBV19	NA	once	TRBJ1-2	CASSSLVGAVNYGYTF	TGTGCCAGTAGTTCTCTGGTCGGGGCTGTTAACTATGGCTACACCTTC
TRBV3-1	TRBD1	NA	TRBJ2-7	CASSLGQGRAEQYF	TGTGCCAGCAGCCTGGGACAGGGAAGAGCCGAGCAGTACTTC
TRBV7-9	TRBD1	NA	TRBJ2-6	CASRRDRESGANVLTF	TGTGCCAGCAGGCGGGACAGGGAGTCTGGGGCCAACGTCCTGACTTTC
TRBV15	NA	NA	TRBJ2-6	CATSRGSSGANVLTF	TGTGCCACCAGCAGAGGCTCGTCTGGGGCCAACGTCCTGACTTTC
TRBV5-1	TRBD1	many	TRBJ2-7	CASSVDRAWGEQYF	TGCGCCAGCAGCGTAGACAGGGCCTGGGGCGAGCAGTACTTC
TRBV7-2	TRBD2	few	TRBJ2-5	CASSLDLWLAGGNQETQYF	TGTGCCAGCAGCTTAGACTTGTGGCTAGCGGGAGGAAACCAAGAGACCCAGTACTTC
TRBV7-2	TRBD2	many	TRBJ2-1	CASSLDGGGGNEQFF	TGTGCCAGCAGCTTAGATGGGGGGGGGGGGAATGAGCAGTTCTTC
TRBV7-9	TRBD2	many	TRBJ2-1	CASSLAGERNEQFF	TGTGCCAGCAGCCTAGCGGGAGAAAGGAATGAGCAGTTCTTC
TRBV29-1	NA	many	TRBJ2-2	CSVFLGHGELFF	TGCAGCGTTTTCCTGGGGCACGGGGAGCTGTTTTTT
TRBV10-1	NA	once	TRBJ1-2	CASTGTLGHGYTF	TGCGCCAGCACCGGGACCCTGGGTCATGGCTACACCTTC
TRBV5-1	NA	many	TRBJ2-3	CASSISTDTQYF	TGCGCCAGCAGCATTTCCACAGATACGCAGTATTTT
TRBV7-9	NA	many	TRBJ2-5	CASSLAVWGGETQYF	TGTGCCAGCAGCTTAGCAGTTTGGGGCGGAGAGACCCAGTACTTC
TRBV6-2/TRBV6-3	NA	once	TRBJ2-2	CASSYRGDGELFF	TGTGCCAGCAGTTACAGGGGGGACGGGGAGCTGTTTTTT
TRBV7-9	TRBD2	few	TRBJ2-1	CASSFGRSSYNEQFF	TGTGCCAGCAGCTTCGGGAGGAGCTCCTACAATGAGCAGTTCTTC
TRBV2	TRBD1	many	TRBJ2-7	CASSRTGGIEQYF	TGTGCCAGCAGTAGGACAGGGGGCATCGAGCAGTACTTC
TRBV20-1	TRBD2	many	TRBJ2-5	CSRSPGLAEETQYF	TGCAGTCGTAGCCCGGGACTAGCGGAAGAGACCCAGTACTTC
TRBV6-5	NA	many	TRBJ2-7	CASSYSDSGNEQYF	TGTGCCAGCAGTTACTCTGACTCGGGGAACGAGCAGTACTTC
TRBV7-2	TRBD2	many	TRBJ2-7	CASSLGAGLSSYEQYF	TGTGCCAGCAGCTTAGGAGCGGGGTTAAGCTCCTACGAGCAGTACTTC
TRBV15	NA	NA	TRBJ2-1	CVTSRGLVDNEQFF	TGTGTCACCAGCAGAGGGCTTGTAGACAATGAGCAGTTCTTC
TRBV28	TRBD2	many	TRBJ2-7	CASSSSSGRAPYEQYF	TGTGCCAGCAGTTCATCTAGCGGGAGGGCCCCCTACGAGCAGTACTTC
TRBV27	TRBD2	NA	TRBJ2-2	CASRKGRAGELFF	TGTGCCAGCAGAAAAGGGAGGGCCGGGGAGCTGTTTTTT
TRBV6-6	TRBD2	NA	TRBJ2-1	CASSYPSGRAVDEQFF	TGTGCCAGCAGTTACCCTAGCGGGAGGGCCGTGGATGAGCAGTTCTTC